Detailed here is one T cell receptor (beta chain). This clone's antigen is unknown. The record has no base qualities; no much larger clone is one base away. The data originate from a study of T cell repertoires in ileal Crohn's disease (dated by TCRdb to between 2018 and 2020). The study in broad terms: The median duration of disease was about 7.3 years, and at the time of surgery approximately 34% of patients were active smokers. The study was conducted in parallel with a multicentre cohort that was designed to identify predictors of early endoscopic recurrence following ileocolonic resection. A total of approximately 170 mucosal samples from some 50 patients were sequenced, collected from several sites on the surgical specimen as well as at postoperative endoscopy. The TCR repertoire was analysed in about 60 patients with Crohn's disease drawn from a prospective multicentre cohort. Roughly half of the patients were given postoperative therapy, with approximately 18 on anti-TNF agents and roughly twelve on thiopurines. Endoscopic postoperative recurrence was defined by a Rutgeerts score above i0. Every patient underwent surgery because of a complication, which was stricturing disease in 61% of cases and penetrating disease in roughly 39%.

For commercial TCRB immunosequencing, roughly 0.5 micrograms of biopsy DNA were submitted for each sample. Adaptive Biotechnology amplified CDR3 regions from genomic DNA with a two-step multiplex PCR that controlled for amplification bias. Primers for every V and J gene segment were used in the first PCR, and barcodes and Illumina adapters were added in the second PCR. CDR3 libraries were sequenced using an Illumina instrument. Under the source paper's analysis protocol: The analysis drew on both the pipelines supplied by the vendor and custom analysis of the raw data in R/Bioconductor running R version 3.3.0. Clonality, which ranges from 0 to 1, was calculated as the inverse of the normalised Shannon entropy across all productive clones. High-frequency clones were defined as the share of the repertoire occupied by the top 100 clones, with only clones passing a 95% confidence test being retained. The Simpson index measured repertoire diversity, and the Morisita-Horn index measured overlap between samples. Drawn from immuneACCESS, this table holds only the in-frame rearrangements with V and J called that TCRdb kept. Clones are partly lost; checked studies trace under half to an unresolved V gene and leave the rest unexplained. D and trimming were read from the DNA, whereas the V and J calls and clone size are those reported in that table. In all, the sample holds thousands of clones, and 79% of those were seen once. Clones ranked in the top ten supply roughly 15% of the sample.

The CDR3 runs 15 amino acids, cysteine and phenylalanine included. The entry retains the CDR3 DNA only, 45 bases that are in frame from base 1. CDR1 and CDR2, looked up from the germline V gene (reference sequence), are SEHNR and FQNEAQ. From V the trimming removes 1 base and from J it removes 5 bases, while the gene matches leave 7 bases of the junction unaccounted for. Beyond this particular receptor, the publication reports: More high-frequency clones were carried by sorted CD8 T cells than by CD4 T cells, suggesting that mucosal expansions were mainly CD8. A significantly higher proportion of clonal expansions was observed in active smokers at surgery than in non-smokers (25.9% vs 17.9%, p=0.02). Higher high-frequency clone percentages at surgery were associated with endoscopic recurrence; all patients with clonality above 26.8% (18/57) had recurrence. Only a subgroup of patients, of unstated size, had mucosal CD4 and CD8 T cells sorted and sequenced.

Adults with ileal or ileocolonic Crohn's disease and an indication for ileocolonic resection were eligible for inclusion. Before DNA extraction, whole ileal mucosal biopsies were kept frozen at -80 degrees C. Genomic DNA was isolated from frozen whole biopsies using a TRizol-based method, and the DNA was quantified with a NanoDrop 2000 spectrophotometer. The sequencing input was ileal tissue. This sequence originates from an adult with Crohn's disease. The V and J genes are TRBV7-9 and TRBJ1-1; 7 middle bases align to TRBD1. The DNA reads as follows: TGTGCCAGCAGCTTAGGTGCGACAGGGATTACTGAAGCTTTCTTT. Its product reads: CASSLGATGITEAFF. With the rest looked up from the reference TRBV7-9 and TRBJ1-1 genes rather than sequenced, the full variable domain is DTGVSQNPRHKITKRGQNVTFRCDPISEHNRLYWYRQTLGQGPEFLTYFQNEAQLEKSRLLSDRFSAERPKGSFSTLEIQRTEQGDSAMYLCASSLGATGITEAFFGQGTRLTVV.